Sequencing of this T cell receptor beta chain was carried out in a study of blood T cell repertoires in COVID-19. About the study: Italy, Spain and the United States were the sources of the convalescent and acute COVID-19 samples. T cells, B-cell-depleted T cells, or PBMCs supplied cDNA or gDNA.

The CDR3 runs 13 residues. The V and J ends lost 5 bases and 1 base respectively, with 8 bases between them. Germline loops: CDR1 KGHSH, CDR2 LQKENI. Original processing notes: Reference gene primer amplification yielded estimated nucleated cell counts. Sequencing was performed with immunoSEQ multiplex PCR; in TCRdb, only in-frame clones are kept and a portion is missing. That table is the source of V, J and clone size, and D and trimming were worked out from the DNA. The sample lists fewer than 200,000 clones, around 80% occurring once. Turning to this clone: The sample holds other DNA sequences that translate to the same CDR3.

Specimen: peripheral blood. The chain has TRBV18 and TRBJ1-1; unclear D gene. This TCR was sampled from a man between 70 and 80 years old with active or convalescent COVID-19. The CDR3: CASSRTANTEAFF. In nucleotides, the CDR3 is TGTGCCAGCTCAAGAACAGCGAACACTGAAGCTTTCTTT.